This record concerns one TCR beta chain sequence. These data are taken from a study of blood T cell repertoires in COVID-19. Study-wide background: The United States, Italy and Spain supplied acute and convalescent COVID-19 samples.

The V and J ends lost 10 bases and 5 bases respectively, with 21 bases between them. Per germline, CDR1 MDHEN and CDR2 SYDVKM. This CDR3 spans 14 amino acids. Produced via immunoSEQ multiplex PCR; TCRdb's table is partial and in-frame only. The table lists approximately 300,000 clones, around 90% of them singletons. Sequencing was carried out using peripheral blood. The source is a woman between 45 and 60 years old who had recovered from COVID-19. The chain joins TRBV28 to TRBJ2-7; the D gene is possibly TRBD1 (6 bases). The CDR3 loop reads CANSPAGEFHEQYF. CDR3 bases: TGTGCCAACTCACCAGCAGGGGAGTTCCACGAGCAGTACTTC.